These 28 T cell receptor beta chains were sequenced from one sample in a study of blood T cell repertoires in COVID-19 (TCRdb year 2020). The library was made by the immunoSEQ multiplex PCR assay. What TCRdb holds here is the immuneACCESS table cut down to in-frame rearrangements. Part of the clones is not present; checked against another copy, under half of the missing clones reflect an unresolved V gene, and the others are unexplained. The sample profile shows about 190,000 clones; 80% of them were found once. The ten largest clonotypes hold roughly 6.4% of the sample. The material sequenced was peripheral blood. The receptors come from a man aged 55 to 70 with acute or convalescent COVID-19.

This clone is a singleton in its sample. The V and J genes are TRBV15 and TRBJ2-7; weak D call: TRBD2 (6 bases). Trimming shortened V by 5 bases and J by 2 bases, and 13 bases separated the two germline ends. The CDR3 contains 14 residues. Germline V gene lookup returns CDR1 LNHNV and CDR2 YYDKDF (reference sequence). Written as DNA, the CDR3 is TGTGCCACCAGCCCTGGCGGGAAGCCCTACGAGCAGTACTTC. It translates to CATSPGGKPYEQYF.

The chain couples TRBV6-5 to TRBJ1-5; D remains ambiguous. CDR1 is MNHEY, CDR2 SVGAGI, per germline. The CDR3 extends over 15 amino acids. The ends were cut back, 6 bases at V and 1 base at J, with 13 bases in the middle. CDR3 nucleotide sequence: TGTGCCAGCAGAATACGGAGGAAGAGCAATCAGCCCCAGCATTTT. Its protein product is CASRIRRKSNQPQHF.

The gene calls are TRBV10-1 and TRBJ2-4; maybe TRBD1 (6 bases). Trimming stripped 0 bases from V and 6 bases from J, with 9 bases between. This CDR3 has 14 residues. CDR1 is WNHNN and CDR2 is SYGVQD in the germline V gene (reference sequence). CDR3 nucleotides: TGCGCCAGCAGTGAGTCCGGCAGGGGAAACATTCAGTACTTC. Amino acids: CASSESGRGNIQYF.

This chain uses TRBV10-1 with TRBJ2-2; TRBD1 matches at 7 bases. CDR3 length: 13 amino acids. CDR1 is WNHNN and CDR2 is SYGVQD in the germline V gene (reference sequence). Unmatched junction bases numbered 3, after V lost 5 bases and J lost 6 bases. The CDR3 loop is CASSWDRSGELFF. As DNA, the CDR3 is TGCGCCAGCAGTTGGGACAGATCCGGGGAGCTGTTTTTT.

This clone was observed a handful of times. The chain couples TRBV30 to TRBJ2-3, with 8 bases that match TRBD2. Germline CDR1 and CDR2: GTSNPN and SVGIG (reference sequence). After removal of 0 bases from V and 6 bases from J, the junction contained 5 bases not matched to a gene. This CDR3 spans 14 amino acids. CDR3 region: CAWSVTGTRDTQYF. The CDR3 coding sequence is TGTGCCTGGAGTGTTACCGGGACTAGGGATACGCAGTATTTT.

This clone was found a few times. The V and J genes are TRBV4-3 and TRBJ2-1; 12 bases agree with TRBD2. V shed 4 bases, J shed 4 bases, and the junction held 2 bases outside the gene matches. The CDR3 extends over 15 amino acids. In germline, CDR1 is LGHNA, CDR2 YSLEER. CDR3 loop: CASSLTSGGYNEQFF. CDR3 DNA: TGCGCCAGCAGCCTAACTAGCGGGGGGTACAATGAGCAGTTCTTC.

The chain is built from TRBV2 and TRBJ2-1, with D maybe TRBD2 (5 bases). The CDR3 consists of 15 residues. V lost 8 bases and J 1 base, leaving 15 bases between the germline ends. Germline CDR1 is SNHLY and CDR2 is FYNNEI. CDR3 in amino acids: CASLSRRLSYNEQFF. CDR3 nucleotide sequence: TGTGCCAGCCTTAGCAGGAGGTTATCCTACAATGAGCAGTTCTTC.

This chain joins TRBV9 and TRBJ2-1; 10 nucleotides match TRBD2. V gave up 2 bases and J gave up 3 bases; unmatched junction bases: 5. The CDR3 consists of 16 residues. Germline loops: CDR1 SGDLS, CDR2 YYNGEE. This CDR3 is CASSVSSSGSYNEQFF. The CDR3 DNA reads as TGTGCCAGCAGCGTCTCATCTAGCGGGAGCTACAATGAGCAGTTCTTC.

This chain links TRBV13 with TRBJ1-5, with 8 bases aligning to TRBD1. Germline V lookup: CDR1 PRHDT, CDR2 FYEKMQ (reference sequence). Trimming took 0 bases from V and 7 from J; bases not matched to a gene: 8. The CDR3 has 16 amino acids. The CDR3 sequence: CASSLGFRGRGQPQHF. CDR3 DNA: TGTGCCAGCAGCTTAGGGTTCAGGGGGCGAGGGCAGCCCCAGCATTTT.

This clone was detected only a few times. This chain joins TRBV7-2 and TRBJ1-1, with a weak D call TRBD1 (6 bases). This CDR3 spans 15 amino acids. The V gene's germline CDR1 is SGHTA and CDR2 FQGNSA. Trimming cost V 5 bases and J 1 base, with 14 bases left between them. In nucleotides, the CDR3 is TGTGCCAGCAGCCCGTACTCGGGACAGAACACTGAAGCTTTCTTT. Translation: CASSPYSGQNTEAFF.

A few counts support this clone. The J gene is TRBJ2-7, the V gene TRBV30; D call uncertain. This CDR3 has 12 amino acids. The V gene's germline CDR1 is GTSNPN and CDR2 SVGIG (reference sequence). The ends were cut back, 1 base at V and 4 bases at J, with 8 bases in the middle. The CDR3 DNA is TGTGCCTGGAGTGGCCCCGGGTACGAGCAGTACTTC. Its translation: CAWSGPGYEQYF.

This clone showed up just once. The V and J genes are TRBV30 and TRBJ2-5; tentative D call: TRBD2 (6 bases). Trimming stripped 0 bases from V and 5 bases from J, with 16 bases between. CDR1 is GTSNPN and CDR2 is SVGIG in the germline V gene (reference sequence). The CDR3 sequence is 15 residues long. The CDR3 DNA follows: TGTGCCTGGAGTGTATACGGGAGCTACTCGGAGACCCAGTACTTC. This encodes CAWSVYGSYSETQYF.

Ten or more counts support this clone. J is TRBJ1-4 and V is TRBV5-1; D remains unclear. From germline, CDR1 is SGHRS and CDR2 YFSETQ. The CDR3 extends over 15 amino acids. The V gene lost 0 bases and the J gene lost 4 bases, with 10 bases spanning the gap. The CDR3: CASSLVAAGNEKLFF. The CDR3 DNA sequence: TGCGCCAGCAGCTTGGTAGCGGCCGGTAATGAAAAACTGTTTTTT.

The J gene is TRBJ1-5, the V gene TRBV6-5; D is ambiguous. The CDR3 has 14 amino acids. The germline CDR1 and CDR2 sequences are MNHEY and SVGAGI. Between the trimmed V and J ends, which lost 9 bases and 0 bases, there was a span of 12 bases. CDR3 nucleotide sequence: TGTGCCAGTGGACCGGGATATAGCAATCAGCCCCAGCATTTT. This gives the protein CASGPGYSNQPQHF.

The chain joins TRBV12-5 to TRBJ2-7; TRBD2 aligns across 11 bases. The germline CDR1 and CDR2 sequences are LGHNT and FRNRAP. This CDR3 comprises 16 residues. V was clipped by 4 bases and J by 5 bases; unmatched bases: 10. CDR3 sequence (DNA): TGTGCTAGTGGTTCCTCGACTAGCGGGATATTCCACGAGCAGTACTTC. This translates into CASGSSTSGIFHEQYF. Looking up the rest from reference TRBV12-5 and TRBJ2-7 gives the full variable domain: DARVTQTPRHKVTEMGQEVTMRCQPILGHNTVFWYRQTMMQGLELLAYFRNRAPLDDSGMPKDRFSAEMPDATLATLKIQPSEPRDSAVYFCASGSSTSGIFHEQYFGPGTRLTVT.

This chain joins TRBV30 and TRBJ2-7; 9 positions agree with TRBD2. V lost 5 bases and J lost 4; bases outside the gene matches: 9. Germline values: CDR1 GTSNPN, CDR2 SVGIG (reference sequence). CDR3 length: 14 residues. CDR3 loop: CAWGSSGSRYEQYF. The CDR3 DNA is TGTGCCTGGGGGAGTAGCGGGAGTAGGTACGAGCAGTACTTC.

The rearrangement links TRBV18 to TRBJ1-2, with 8 bases fitting TRBD1. Germline CDR1 reads KGHSH; CDR2 reads LQKENI. The CDR3 has 14 residues. V dropped 0 bases and J dropped 8; count of bases not matched to a gene: 5. The CDR3 region is CASSPPTGALGYTF. The DNA for the CDR3 is TGTGCCAGCTCACCACCGACAGGGGCGCTAGGCTACACCTTC.

The CDR3 loop reads CASSEWTGGLETQYF. The CDR3 DNA reads TGTGCCAGCAGTGAATGGACAGGGGGCCTAGAGACCCAGTACTTC. This chain connects TRBV2 to TRBJ2-5, with TRBD1 matching 11 bases. V lost 2 bases, J lost 4 bases, and 3 bases stayed unmatched. The CDR3 spans 15 residues. In germline, CDR1 is SNHLY, CDR2 FYNNEI.

The chain uses TRBV7-2 and TRBJ2-7; TRBD2 agrees at 7 bases. Germline V CDR1 and CDR2: SGHTA, FQGNSA. V lost 3 bases and J lost 0; bases outside the gene matches: 5. CDR3 length equals 15 residues. This CDR3 is CASSFERGVSYEQYF. The CDR3 nucleotides are TGTGCCAGCAGCTTTGAACGGGGGGTCTCCTACGAGCAGTACTTC.

The rearrangement uses TRBV4-3 and TRBJ2-3; 8 bases line up with TRBD2. Trimming at V came to 0 bases and at J to 4 bases, leaving 3 bases not matched to a gene. There are 15 residues in the CDR3. Germline loops: CDR1 LGHNA, CDR2 YSLEER. Written as DNA, the CDR3 is TGCGCCAGCAGCCAAGACGGGGGGGCGGCAGATACGCAGTATTTT. Protein: CASSQDGGAADTQYF.

This chain uses TRBV2 with TRBJ1-1; the D is unclear. The CDR3 contains 14 residues. CDR1 SNHLY and CDR2 FYNNEI come from the germline V gene. The ends were cut back, 2 bases at V and 0 bases at J, with 7 bases in the middle. In DNA form, the CDR3 reads TGTGCCAGCAGTGAATACGGGATGAACACTGAAGCTTTCTTT. Encoded protein: CASSEYGMNTEAFF.

The chain combines TRBV12-3 or TRBV12-4 with TRBJ1-1, with D unclear. CDR3 length: 13 amino acids. With 3 bases removed from V and 5 bases from J, the gap between germline ends came to 10 bases. In DNA form, the CDR3 reads TGTGCCAGCAGTTTTCCGGGTAGGACTGAAGCTTTCTTT. This sequence encodes CASSFPGRTEAFF.

V gene TRBV2 combines with J gene TRBJ1-4, with 8 bases matching TRBD1. Germline V gene sequence: CDR1 SNHLY, CDR2 FYNNEI. This CDR3 spans 16 amino acids. Germline trimming cut 6 bases from V and 1 base from J; bases unmatched to any gene: 7. Here the CDR3 reads CASSETGALTNEKLFF. CDR3 DNA sequence: TGTGCCAGCAGCGAGACAGGGGCACTAACTAATGAAAAACTGTTTTTT. The full variable domain, completed using reference TRBV2 and TRBJ1-4, is EPEVTQTPSHQVTQMGQEVILRCVPISNHLYFYWYRQILGQKVEFLVSFYNNEISEKSEIFDDQFSVERPDGSNFTLKIRSTKLEDSAMYFCASSETGALTNEKLFFGSGTQLSVL.

The V gene is TRBV5-4, the J gene TRBJ2-3; TRBD2 is a possible D gene (6 bases). Trimming cost V 4 bases and J 7 bases, with 13 bases left between them. Germline lookup yields CDR1 SGHNT and CDR2 YYREEE (reference sequence). The CDR3 runs to 13 residues. CDR3 DNA: TGTGCCAGCAGCCCTCCTAGCGCTTATACGCAGTATTTT. Protein sequence: CASSPPSAYTQYF.

The chain carries TRBV5-1 and TRBJ1-1; no definite D call. Germline CDR1 reads SGHRS; CDR2 reads YFSETQ. V dropped 4 bases and J dropped 4 bases, with 11 bases sitting between them. The CDR3 is made up of 13 amino acids. CDR3 amino acids: CASSVESGTEAFF. The CDR3 DNA is TGCGCCAGCAGCGTGGAATCGGGCACTGAAGCTTTCTTT. The full variable domain, in which reference TRBV5-1 and TRBJ1-1 provide the parts outside the CDR3, is KAGVTQTPRYLIKTRGQQVTLSCSPISGHRSVSWYQQTPGQGLQFLFEYFSETQRNKGNFPGRFSGRQFSNSRSEMNVSTLELGDSALYLCASSVESGTEAFFGQGTRLTVV.

The genes are TRBV5-1 and TRBJ1-1; TRBD1 matches at 10 bases. The CDR3 totals 15 residues. V lost 0 bases, J lost 4 bases, and 3 bases stayed unmatched. Per the germline V gene, CDR1 is SGHRS and CDR2 is YFSETQ. The CDR3 loop reads CASSLGTGGSTEAFF. CDR3 nucleotides: TGCGCCAGCAGCTTGGGGACAGGGGGAAGCACTGAAGCTTTCTTT.

This clone was detected a few times. This chain joins TRBV2 and TRBJ1-5; TRBD1 might be the D (5 bases). Germline CDR1 and CDR2: SNHLY and FYNNEI. This CDR3 comprises 15 residues. V lost 3 bases and J lost 4, with 13 bases in between. CDR3 sequence: CASSDRSGGNQPQHF. CDR3 in DNA: TGTGCCAGCAGTGATCGATCCGGGGGGAATCAGCCCCAGCATTTT.

In this sample, this clone turned up once. V and J are TRBV19 and TRBJ2-7, with 9 bases matching TRBD2. This CDR3 is 14 amino acids long. V shed 6 bases and J 5 bases; nucleotides not matched to a gene: 8. Per the germline V gene, CDR1 is LNHDA and CDR2 is SQIVND (reference sequence). The CDR3 DNA follows: TGTGCCAGTAGCAGACTGGGACTAGCTAACGAGCAGTACTTC. Its protein product is CASSRLGLANEQYF. The variable domain in full, completed from reference TRBV19 and TRBJ2-7, reads DGGITQSPKYLFRKEGQNVTLSCEQNLNHDAMYWYRQDPGQGLRLIYYSQIVNDFQKGDIAEGYSVSREKKESFPLTVTSAQKNPTAFYLCASSRLGLANEQYFGPGTRLTVT.